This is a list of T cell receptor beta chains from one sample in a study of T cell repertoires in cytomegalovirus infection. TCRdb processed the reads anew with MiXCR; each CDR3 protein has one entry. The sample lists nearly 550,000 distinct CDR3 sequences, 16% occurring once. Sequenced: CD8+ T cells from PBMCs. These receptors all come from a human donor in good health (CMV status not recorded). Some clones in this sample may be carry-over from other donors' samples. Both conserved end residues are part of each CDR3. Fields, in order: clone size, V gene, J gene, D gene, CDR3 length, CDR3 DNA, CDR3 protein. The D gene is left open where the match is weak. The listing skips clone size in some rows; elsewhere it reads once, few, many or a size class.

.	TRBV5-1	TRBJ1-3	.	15	TGCGCCAGCAGGGCGCAATCTTCCCCTAAAGACACCATATATTTT	CASRAQSSPKDTIYF
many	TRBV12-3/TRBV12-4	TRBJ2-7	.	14	TGTGCCAGCAGCCCGACAGGATACTCCTACGAGCAGTACTTC	CASSPTGYSYEQYF
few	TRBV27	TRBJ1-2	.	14	TGTGCCAGCAGTTCCCCAGGGGATAACTATGGCTACACCTTC	CASSSPGDNYGYTF
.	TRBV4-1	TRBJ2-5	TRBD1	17	TGCGCCAGCAGCCAAGATAGGGGCCAGGGGGTACAAGAGACCCAGTACTTC	CASSQDRGQGVQETQYF
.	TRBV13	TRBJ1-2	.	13	TGTGCCAGCAGCTTAATAGGGGCCTATGGCTACACCTTC	CASSLIGAYGYTF
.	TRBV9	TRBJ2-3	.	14	TGTGCCAGCAGCGTAGAGGGACTCACAGATACGCAGTATTTT	CASSVEGLTDTQYF
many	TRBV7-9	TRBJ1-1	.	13	TGTGCCAGCAGGGGGTCTCAGCGTACTGAAGCTTTCTTT	CASRGSQRTEAFF
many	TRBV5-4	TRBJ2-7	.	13	TGTGCCAGCAGGGGGGATTACTCCTACGAGCAGTACTTC	CASRGDYSYEQYF
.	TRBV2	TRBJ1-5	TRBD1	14	TGTGCCACCAGACCAGGGGGCTTTAATCAGCCCCAGCATTTT	CATRPGGFNQPQHF
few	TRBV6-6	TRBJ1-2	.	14	TGTGCCAGCCTTACTCGGGGCACGAACTATGGCTACACCTTC	CASLTRGTNYGYTF
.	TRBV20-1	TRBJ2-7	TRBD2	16	TGCAGTGCTAGAGATAGGGGACTAGGGGTGGTGGGGGAGCAGTACTTC	CSARDRGLGVVGEQYF
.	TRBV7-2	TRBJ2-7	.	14	TGTGCCAGCAGCTTAATCCTAGGGGGGGGAGAGCAGTACTTC	CASSLILGGGEQYF
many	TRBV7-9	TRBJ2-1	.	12	TGTGCCAGCAGCCATAAAATTAATGAGCAGTTCTTC	CASSHKINEQFF
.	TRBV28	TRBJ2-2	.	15	TGTGCCAGCAGTCGGCCAGGAGAGCGCACCGGGGAGCTGTTTTTT	CASSRPGERTGELFF
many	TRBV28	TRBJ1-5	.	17	TGTGCCAGCGGTTCCCTGGTCCTTCGGGGTCCCCATCAGCCCCAGCATTTT	CASGSLVLRGPHQPQHF
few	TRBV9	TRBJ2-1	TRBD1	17	TGTGCCAGCAGCGTAGCTGGGACAGGGAGATTCGGCAATGAGCAGTTCTTC	CASSVAGTGRFGNEQFF
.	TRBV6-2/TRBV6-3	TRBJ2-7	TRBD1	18	TGTGCCAGCAGTACCGGGACAGGGGGCGGTTTGAGAACCTACGAGCAGTACTTC	CASSTGTGGGLRTYEQYF
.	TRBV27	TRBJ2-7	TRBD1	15	TGTGCCAGCAGTTTGGTGGGGGACAGTCCCTACGAGCAGTACTTC	CASSLVGDSPYEQYF
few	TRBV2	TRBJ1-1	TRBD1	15	TGTGCCAGCATTTACCGACAGGGATCGAACACTGAAGCTTTCTTT	CASIYRQGSNTEAFF
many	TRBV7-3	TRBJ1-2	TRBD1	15	TGTGCCAGCAGCTTGAACCCGACAGGGAAATATGGCTACACCTTC	CASSLNPTGKYGYTF
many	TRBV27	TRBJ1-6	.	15	TGTGCCAGCAGTTTATCCCGACAAGGAAATTCACCCCTCCACTTT	CASSLSRQGNSPLHF
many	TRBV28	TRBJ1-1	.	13	TGTGCCAGCACCTTGCGGCTCCCAGTAGCAGCTTTCTTT	CASTLRLPVAAFF
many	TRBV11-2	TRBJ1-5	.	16	TGTGCCAGCAGTCCAATCCAGGGGCCCAGCTCCGGGCCCCAGCATTTT	CASSPIQGPSSGPQHF
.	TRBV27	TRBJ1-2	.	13	TGTGCCAGCAGTACCACGGCAGACTATGGCTACACCTTC	CASSTTADYGYTF
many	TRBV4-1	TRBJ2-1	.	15	TGCGCCAGCAGCCAAGGGGAAACTACCCACAATGAGCAGTTCTTC	CASSQGETTHNEQFF
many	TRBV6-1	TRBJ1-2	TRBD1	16	TGTGCCAGCAGAAAAGACAGGGCTCAAGCTAACTATGGCTACACCTTC	CASRKDRAQANYGYTF
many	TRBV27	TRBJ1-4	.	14	TGTGCCAGCAGTAATCAACAGGGATGGGAAAAACTGTTTTTT	CASSNQQGWEKLFF
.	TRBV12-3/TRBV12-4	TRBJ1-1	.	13	TGTGCCAGCAGTTTACCGGAGGGAACTGAAGCTTTCTTT	CASSLPEGTEAFF
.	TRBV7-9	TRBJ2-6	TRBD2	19	TGTGCCAGCAGACTTTTGCCGGTAGCGGGGGGGCCTGGGGCCAACGTCCTGACTTTC	CASRLLPVAGGPGANVLTF
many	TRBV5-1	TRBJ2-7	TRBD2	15	TGCGCCAGCAGCTTGACCGGGACTAGCGGGAACGAGCAGTACTTC	CASSLTGTSGNEQYF
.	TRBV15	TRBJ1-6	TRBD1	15	TGTGCCACCAGCAAATCGCAGGGGGGAGGTTCACCCCTCCACTTT	CATSKSQGGGSPLHF
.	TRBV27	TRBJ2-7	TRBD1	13	TGTGCCAGCAGTTTAATACAGGGGGACGAGCAGTACTTC	CASSLIQGDEQYF
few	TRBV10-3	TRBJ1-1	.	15	TGTGCCATCAGTGCGAGGGGCGGCTTGAACACTGAAGCTTTCTTT	CAISARGGLNTEAFF